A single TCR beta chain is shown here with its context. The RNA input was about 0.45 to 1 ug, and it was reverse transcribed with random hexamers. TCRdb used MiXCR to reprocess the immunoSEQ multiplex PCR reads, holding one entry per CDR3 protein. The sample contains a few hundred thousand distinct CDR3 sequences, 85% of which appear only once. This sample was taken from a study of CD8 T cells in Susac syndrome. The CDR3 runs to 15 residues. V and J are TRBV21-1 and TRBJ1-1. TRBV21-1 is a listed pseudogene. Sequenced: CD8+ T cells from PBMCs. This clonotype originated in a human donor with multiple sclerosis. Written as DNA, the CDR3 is TGTGCCAGCAGCAAAAATGCGGAGATGAACACTGAAGCTTTCTTT. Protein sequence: CASSKNAEMNTEAFF.